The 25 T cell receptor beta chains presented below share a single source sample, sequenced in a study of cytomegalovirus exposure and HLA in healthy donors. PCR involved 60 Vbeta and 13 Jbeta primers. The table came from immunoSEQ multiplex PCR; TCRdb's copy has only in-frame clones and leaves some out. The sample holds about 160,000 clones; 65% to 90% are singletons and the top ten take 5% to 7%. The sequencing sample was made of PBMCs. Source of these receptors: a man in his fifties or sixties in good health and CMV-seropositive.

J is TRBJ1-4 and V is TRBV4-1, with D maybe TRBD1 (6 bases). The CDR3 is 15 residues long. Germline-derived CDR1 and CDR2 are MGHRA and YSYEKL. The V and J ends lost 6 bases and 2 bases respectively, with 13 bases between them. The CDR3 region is CASRQGQWTNEKLFF. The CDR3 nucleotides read TGCGCCAGCAGACAGGGCCAGTGGACTAATGAAAAACTGTTTTTT.

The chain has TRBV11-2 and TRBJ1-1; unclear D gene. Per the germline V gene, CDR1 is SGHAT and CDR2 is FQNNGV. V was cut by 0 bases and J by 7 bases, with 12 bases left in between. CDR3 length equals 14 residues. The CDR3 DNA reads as TGTGCCAGCAGCTTAGATTCGCGGGTGGATGAAGCTTTCTTT. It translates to CASSLDSRVDEAFF.

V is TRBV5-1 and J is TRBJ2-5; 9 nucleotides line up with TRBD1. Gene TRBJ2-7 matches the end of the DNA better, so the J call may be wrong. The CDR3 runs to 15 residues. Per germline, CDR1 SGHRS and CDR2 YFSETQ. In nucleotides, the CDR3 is TGCGCCAGCAGCCCTCGACAGGGGGAGGCCTACGAGCAGTACTTC. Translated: CASSPRQGEAYEQYF.

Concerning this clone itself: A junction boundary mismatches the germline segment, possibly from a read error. The CDR3 DNA is TGTGCCAGCAGGGAAGGACTAGCGGGGACAGATACGCAGTATTTT. It codes for CASREGLAGTDTQYF. The chain couples TRBV6-1 to TRBJ2-3, with 12 positions matching TRBD2. The CDR3 spans 15 residues. CDR1 and CDR2 (germline): MNHNS, SASEGT.

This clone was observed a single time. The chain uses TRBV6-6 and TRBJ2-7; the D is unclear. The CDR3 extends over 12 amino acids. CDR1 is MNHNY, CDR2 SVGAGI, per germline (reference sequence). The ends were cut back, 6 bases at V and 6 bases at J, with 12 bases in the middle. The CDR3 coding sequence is TGTGCCAGCAGCCCGGCCGCGGCCGAGCAGTACTTC. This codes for CASSPAAAEQYF.

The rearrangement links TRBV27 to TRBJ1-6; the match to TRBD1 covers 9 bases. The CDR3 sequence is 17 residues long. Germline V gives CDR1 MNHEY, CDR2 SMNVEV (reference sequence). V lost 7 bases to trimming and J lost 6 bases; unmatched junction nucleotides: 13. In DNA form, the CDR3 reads TGTGCCAGCACCTTTTTGGGGACAGGGATGCTTAATTCACCCCTCCACTTT. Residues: CASTFLGTGMLNSPLHF.

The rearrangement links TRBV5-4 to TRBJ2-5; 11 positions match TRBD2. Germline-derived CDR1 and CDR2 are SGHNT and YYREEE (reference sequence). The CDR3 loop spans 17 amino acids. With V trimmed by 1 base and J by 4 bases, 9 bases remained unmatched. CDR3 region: CASSLSISGRAGETQYF. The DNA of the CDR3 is TGTGCCAGCAGCTTGAGTATTAGCGGGAGGGCCGGAGAGACCCAGTACTTC. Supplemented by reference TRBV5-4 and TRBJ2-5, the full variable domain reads ETGVTQSPTHLIKTRGQQVTLRCSSQSGHNTVSWYQQALGQGPQFIFQYYREEENGRGNFPPRFSGLQFPNYSSELNVNALELDDSALYLCASSLSISGRAGETQYFGPGTRLLVL.

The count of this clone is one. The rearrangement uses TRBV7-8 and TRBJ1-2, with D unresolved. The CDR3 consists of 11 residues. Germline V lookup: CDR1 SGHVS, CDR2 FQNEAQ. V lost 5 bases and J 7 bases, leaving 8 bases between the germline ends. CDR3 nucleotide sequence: TGTGCCAGCAGCCCGGGTTTTGGCTACACCTTC. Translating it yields CASSPGFGYTF.

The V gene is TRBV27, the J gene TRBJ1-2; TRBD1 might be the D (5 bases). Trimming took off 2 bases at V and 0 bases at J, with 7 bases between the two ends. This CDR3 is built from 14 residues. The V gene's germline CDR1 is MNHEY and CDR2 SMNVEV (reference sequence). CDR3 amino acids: CASSLKGTNYGYTF. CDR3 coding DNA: TGTGCCAGCAGTTTAAAGGGGACTAACTATGGCTACACCTTC.

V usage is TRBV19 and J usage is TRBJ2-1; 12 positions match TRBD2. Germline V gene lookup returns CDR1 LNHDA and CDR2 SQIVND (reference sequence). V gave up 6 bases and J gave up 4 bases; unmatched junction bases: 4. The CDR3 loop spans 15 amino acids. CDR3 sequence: CASRPTSGGYNEQFF. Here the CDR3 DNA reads TGTGCCAGTAGACCTACTAGCGGGGGGTACAATGAGCAGTTCTTC.

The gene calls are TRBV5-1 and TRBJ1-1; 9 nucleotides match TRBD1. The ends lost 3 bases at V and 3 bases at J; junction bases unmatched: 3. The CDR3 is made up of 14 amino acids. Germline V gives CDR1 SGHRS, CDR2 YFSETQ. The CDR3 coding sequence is TGCGCCAGCAGCTCACAGGGGGCCGACACTGAAGCTTTCTTT. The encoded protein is CASSSQGADTEAFF. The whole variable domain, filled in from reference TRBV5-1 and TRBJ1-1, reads KAGVTQTPRYLIKTRGQQVTLSCSPISGHRSVSWYQQTPGQGLQFLFEYFSETQRNKGNFPGRFSGRQFSNSRSEMNVSTLELGDSALYLCASSSQGADTEAFFGQGTRLTVV.

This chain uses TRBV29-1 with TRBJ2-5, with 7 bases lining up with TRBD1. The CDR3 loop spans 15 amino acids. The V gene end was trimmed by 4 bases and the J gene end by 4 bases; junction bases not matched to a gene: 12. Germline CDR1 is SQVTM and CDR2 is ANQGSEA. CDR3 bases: TGCAGCGTTGGGGGTCTAAGGACAGGTGGAGAGACCCAGTACTTC. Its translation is CSVGGLRTGGETQYF.

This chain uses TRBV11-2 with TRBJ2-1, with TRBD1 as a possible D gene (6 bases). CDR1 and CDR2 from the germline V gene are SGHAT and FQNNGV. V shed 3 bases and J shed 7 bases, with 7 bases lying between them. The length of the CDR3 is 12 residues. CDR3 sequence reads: CASSFGTNEQFF. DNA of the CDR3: TGTGCCAGCAGCTTCGGGACAAATGAGCAGTTCTTC.

CDR3 residues: CASSYETSGTYNEQFF. DNA of the CDR3: TGTGCCAGCAGTTACGAGACTAGCGGGACCTACAATGAGCAGTTCTTC. This chain uses TRBV6-5 with TRBJ2-1; 11 bases map to TRBD2. Losses at the gene ends were 2 bases for V and 2 bases for J; bases not matched to a gene: 2. CDR3 length: 16 residues. Germline loops: CDR1 MNHEY, CDR2 SVGAGI.

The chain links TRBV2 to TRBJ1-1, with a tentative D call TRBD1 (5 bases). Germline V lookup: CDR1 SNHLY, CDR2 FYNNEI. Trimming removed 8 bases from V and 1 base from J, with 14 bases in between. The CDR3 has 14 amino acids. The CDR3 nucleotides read TGTGCCAGCCGAAATGGACAACCGAACACTGAAGCTTTCTTT. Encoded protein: CASRNGQPNTEAFF. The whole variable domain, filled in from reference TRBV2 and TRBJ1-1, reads EPEVTQTPSHQVTQMGQEVILRCVPISNHLYFYWYRQILGQKVEFLVSFYNNEISEKSEIFDDQFSVERPDGSNFTLKIRSTKLEDSAMYFCASRNGQPNTEAFFGQGTRLTVV.

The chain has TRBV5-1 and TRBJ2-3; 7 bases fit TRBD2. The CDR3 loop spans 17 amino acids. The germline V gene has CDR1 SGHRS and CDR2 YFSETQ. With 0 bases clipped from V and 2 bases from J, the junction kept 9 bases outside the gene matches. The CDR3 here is CASSLGGGGWITDTQYF. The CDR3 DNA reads TGCGCCAGCAGCTTGGGGGGCGGGGGTTGGATCACAGATACGCAGTATTTT.

CDR3 nucleotides: TGTGCCAGCAGTCTTAAAGAGACCCAGTACTTC. The encoded protein is CASSLKETQYF. V and J are TRBV2 and TRBJ2-5; no firm D call. Trimming took off 5 bases at V and 3 bases at J, with 4 bases between the two ends. Germline CDR1 reads SNHLY; CDR2 reads FYNNEI. The CDR3 length is 11 residues.

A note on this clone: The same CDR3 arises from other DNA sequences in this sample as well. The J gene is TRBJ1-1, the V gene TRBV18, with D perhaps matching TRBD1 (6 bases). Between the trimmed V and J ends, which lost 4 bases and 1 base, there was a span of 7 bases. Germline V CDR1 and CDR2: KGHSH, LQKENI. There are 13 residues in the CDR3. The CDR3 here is CASSQGQNTEAFF. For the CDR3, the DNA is TGTGCCAGCTCACAGGGACAGAACACTGAAGCTTTCTTT.

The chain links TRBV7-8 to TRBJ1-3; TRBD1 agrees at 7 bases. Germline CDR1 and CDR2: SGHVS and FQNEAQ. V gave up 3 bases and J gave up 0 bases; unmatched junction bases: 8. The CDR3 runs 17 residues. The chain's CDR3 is CASSLMNSGGSGNTIYF. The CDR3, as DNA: TGTGCCAGCAGCTTGATGAACTCAGGGGGCTCTGGAAACACCATATATTTT.

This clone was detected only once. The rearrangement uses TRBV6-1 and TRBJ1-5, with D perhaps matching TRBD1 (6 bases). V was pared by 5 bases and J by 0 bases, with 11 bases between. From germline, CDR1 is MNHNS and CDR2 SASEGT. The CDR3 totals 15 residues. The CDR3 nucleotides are TGTGCCAGCAGTTGGACAGCTGATAGCAATCAGCCCCAGCATTTT. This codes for CASSWTADSNQPQHF.

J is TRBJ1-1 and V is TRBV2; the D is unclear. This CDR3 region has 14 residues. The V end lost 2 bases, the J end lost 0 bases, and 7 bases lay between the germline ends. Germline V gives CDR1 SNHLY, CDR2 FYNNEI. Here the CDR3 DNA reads TGTGCCAGCAGTGAAACTTCAATGAACACTGAAGCTTTCTTT. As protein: CASSETSMNTEAFF.

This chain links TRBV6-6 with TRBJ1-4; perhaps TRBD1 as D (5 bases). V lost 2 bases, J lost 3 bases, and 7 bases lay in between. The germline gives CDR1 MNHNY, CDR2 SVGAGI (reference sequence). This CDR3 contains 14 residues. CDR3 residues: CASSYQGSNEKLFF. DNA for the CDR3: TGTGCCAGCAGTTACCAGGGATCTAATGAAAAACTGTTTTTT.

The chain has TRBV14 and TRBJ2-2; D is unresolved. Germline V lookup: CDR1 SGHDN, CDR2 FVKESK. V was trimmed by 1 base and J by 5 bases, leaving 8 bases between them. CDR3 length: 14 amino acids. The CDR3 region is CASSQGVYTGELFF. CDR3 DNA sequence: TGTGCCAGCAGCCAAGGCGTTTATACCGGGGAGCTGTTTTTT.

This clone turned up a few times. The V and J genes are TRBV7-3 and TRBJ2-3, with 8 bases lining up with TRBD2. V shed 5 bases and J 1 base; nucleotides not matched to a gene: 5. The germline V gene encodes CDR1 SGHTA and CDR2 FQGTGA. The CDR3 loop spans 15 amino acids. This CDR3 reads CASSLGGAGTDTQYF. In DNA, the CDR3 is TGTGCCAGCAGCCTCGGGGGGGCCGGCACAGATACGCAGTATTTT. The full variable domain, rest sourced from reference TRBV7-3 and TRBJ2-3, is GAGVSQTPSNKVTEKGKYVELRCDPISGHTALYWYRQSLGQGPEFLIYFQGTGAADDSGLPNDRFFAVRPEGSVSTLKIQRTERGDSAVYLCASSLGGAGTDTQYFGPGTRLTVL.

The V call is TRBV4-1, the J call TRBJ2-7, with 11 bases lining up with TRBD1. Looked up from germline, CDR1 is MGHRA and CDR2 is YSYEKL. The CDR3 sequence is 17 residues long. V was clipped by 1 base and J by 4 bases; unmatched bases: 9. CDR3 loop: CASSQAGPGTGGYEQYF. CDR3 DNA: TGCGCCAGCAGCCAAGCCGGCCCCGGGACAGGGGGGTACGAGCAGTACTTC.